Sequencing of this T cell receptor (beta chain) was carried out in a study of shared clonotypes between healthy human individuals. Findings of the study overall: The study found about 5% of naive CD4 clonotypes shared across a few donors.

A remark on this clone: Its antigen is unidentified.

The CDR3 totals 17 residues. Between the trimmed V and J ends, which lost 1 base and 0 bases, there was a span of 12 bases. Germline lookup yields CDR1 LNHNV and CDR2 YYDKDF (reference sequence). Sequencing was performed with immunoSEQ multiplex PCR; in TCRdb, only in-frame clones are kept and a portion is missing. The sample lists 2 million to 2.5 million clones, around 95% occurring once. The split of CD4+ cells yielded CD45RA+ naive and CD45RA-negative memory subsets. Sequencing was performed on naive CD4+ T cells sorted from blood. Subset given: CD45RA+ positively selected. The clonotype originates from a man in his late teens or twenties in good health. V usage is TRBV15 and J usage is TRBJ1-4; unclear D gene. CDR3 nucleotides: TGTGCCACCAGCAGAGTCCCCCAAACAGCAACTAATGAAAAACTGTTTTTT. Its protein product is CATSRVPQTATNEKLFF.